What follows are 21 T cell receptor beta chains derived from one specimen sequenced in a study of identifying expanded T cells in peripheral blood. Assay: immunoSEQ multiplex PCR; the TCRdb copy retains only in-frame clones and omits some. Of about 81,000 clones listed, around 84% are singletons. Input material: blood. These receptors came from a person aged 18-70 years in good health.

The CDR3 sequence: CASSSLPAGYEQFF. Written as DNA, the CDR3 is TGTGCCAGCAGTTCCCTTCCCGCGGGATACGAGCAGTTCTTC. The J gene is TRBJ2-1, the V gene TRBV27, with TRBD2 as a possible D gene (6 bases). With 4 bases removed from V and 10 bases from J, the gap between germline ends came to 17 bases. The CDR3 totals 14 residues. Germline-derived CDR1 and CDR2 are MNHEY and SMNVEV (reference sequence).

This chain connects TRBV7-2 to TRBJ1-2, with D possibly TRBD1 on 5 matching bases. The CDR3 length is 13 residues. Germline V CDR1 and CDR2: SGHTA, FQGNSA. Trimming took off 5 bases at V and 4 bases at J, with 11 bases between the two ends. Written as DNA, the CDR3 is TGTGCCAGCAGCATATCAGGGCCCTATGGCTACACCTTC. Protein product: CASSISGPYGYTF. Drawing the rest from reference TRBV7-2 and TRBJ1-2, the complete variable domain is GAGVSQSPSNKVTEKGKDVELRCDPISGHTALYWYRQSLGQGLEFLIYFQGNSAPDKSGLPSDRFSAERTGGSVSTLTIQRTQQEDSAVYLCASSISGPYGYTFGSGTRLTVV.

The gene calls are TRBV6-5 and TRBJ1-4; TRBD1 aligns across 8 bases. V gave up 6 bases and J gave up 8 bases; unmatched junction bases: 5. The length of the CDR3 is 13 residues. CDR1 and CDR2 from the germline V gene are MNHEY and SVGAGI. The CDR3 region has the DNA TGTGCCAGCAGAAGGACAGGGCCCGAAAAACTGTTTTTT. Translating it yields CASRRTGPEKLFF.

V is TRBV30 and J is TRBJ2-1; 14 bases agree with TRBD2. Looked up from germline, CDR1 is GTSNPN and CDR2 is SVGIG (reference sequence). V lost 1 base and J lost 7; bases outside the gene matches: 12. CDR3 length equals 18 residues. CDR3 bases: TGTGCCTGGAGTGGCCTGTTCAGACTAGCGGGAGGGCGGAATGAGCAGTTCTTC. This codes for CAWSGLFRLAGGRNEQFF.

This clone was counted a few times. The genes are TRBV7-2 and TRBJ2-7; the match to TRBD2 covers 9 bases. Germline V gene lookup returns CDR1 SGHTA and CDR2 FQGNSA. The CDR3 has 15 amino acids. The junction had 7 bases not matched to a gene; V was cut back by 1 base and J by 6 bases. CDR3 residues: CASSLDAGGPREQYF. The CDR3 DNA follows: TGTGCCAGCAGCTTAGATGCGGGAGGGCCTCGCGAGCAGTACTTC.

This clone has just one count. The rearrangement joins TRBV2 to TRBJ1-4, with 7 bases matching TRBD1. Germline lookup yields CDR1 SNHLY and CDR2 FYNNEI. V shed 6 bases, J shed 0 bases, and the junction held 4 bases outside the gene matches. CDR3 length equals 15 residues. The CDR3 spells CASRVTGATNEKLFF. In DNA form, the CDR3 reads TGTGCCAGCAGGGTAACAGGGGCAACTAATGAAAAACTGTTTTTT.

J is TRBJ2-7 and V is TRBV10-3; the match to TRBD2 covers 11 bases. In germline, CDR1 is ENHRY, CDR2 SYGVKD. The CDR3 extends over 16 amino acids. The trim removed 5 bases at V and 0 bases at J, leaving 6 bases unmatched. The CDR3 DNA is TGTGCCATCAGTTTCGCCGGGACTAGCGGCTCCTACGAGCAGTACTTC. Translating it yields CAISFAGTSGSYEQYF.

This chain connects TRBV28 to TRBJ2-7; TRBD2 might be the D (5 bases). The CDR3 covers 15 residues. V was trimmed by 3 bases and J by 0 bases, leaving 12 bases between them. CDR1 and CDR2 (germline): MDHEN, SYDVKM. CDR3 sequence (DNA): TGTGCCAGCAGTTTGGAGACTGGGAGCTCCTACGAGCAGTACTTC. This gives the protein CASSLETGSSYEQYF.

J is TRBJ2-7 and V is TRBV10-2, with 8 bases lining up with TRBD2. Germline V gene data show CDR1 as WSHSY and CDR2 as SAAADI. Trimming took 6 bases from V and 1 from J; bases not matched to a gene: 5. CDR3 length equals 14 residues. CDR3 in amino acids: CASSLSGVSYEQYF. In DNA, the CDR3 is TGCGCCAGCAGCCTTAGCGGGGTTTCCTACGAGCAGTACTTC.

This CDR3 is CASSGGPSLNTIYF. In DNA, the CDR3 is TGCGCCAGCAGTGGAGGACCCTCTCTGAACACCATATATTTT. The chain recombines TRBV10-2 with TRBJ1-3; no definite D call. There are 14 residues in the CDR3. V was pared by 4 bases and J by 7 bases, with 14 bases between. Per the germline V gene, CDR1 is WSHSY and CDR2 is SAAADI.

The chain is built from TRBV11-3 and TRBJ2-1; D possibly uses TRBD1 or TRBD2 (6 bases each). Between the trimmed V and J ends, which lost 1 base and 8 bases, there was a span of 9 bases. This CDR3 is 13 amino acids long. Germline V CDR1 and CDR2: SGHNT, YENEEA. The CDR3 sequence: CASSLVRGDEQFF. The CDR3 coding sequence is TGTGCCAGCAGCTTAGTTAGGGGGGATGAGCAGTTCTTC.

V is TRBV28 and J is TRBJ1-1; 7 nucleotides line up with TRBD1. CDR3 length equals 15 residues. J gave up 1 base and V 6 bases, and 8 bases lay outside the gene matches. Germline V gene data show CDR1 as MDHEN and CDR2 as SYDVKM. CDR3 nucleotide sequence: TGTGCCAGCAGACCCGGGGACAGAGAGAACACTGAAGCTTTCTTT. Translation: CASRPGDRENTEAFF.

This chain uses TRBV2 with TRBJ2-7; D is possibly TRBD1 (5 bases). This CDR3 is 13 amino acids long. V lost 5 bases to trimming and J lost 0 bases, with 8 bases between them. Germline V gene data show CDR1 as SNHLY and CDR2 as FYNNEI. This chain's CDR3 is CASSTDSSYEQYF. The CDR3 nucleotides read TGTGCCAGCAGTACAGACAGCTCCTACGAGCAGTACTTC. The complete variable domain, with remaining parts taken from reference TRBV2 and TRBJ2-7, reads EPEVTQTPSHQVTQMGQEVILRCVPISNHLYFYWYRQILGQKVEFLVSFYNNEISEKSEIFDDQFSVERPDGSNFTLKIRSTKLEDSAMYFCASSTDSSYEQYFGPGTRLTVT.

The V and J genes are TRBV7-8 and TRBJ2-4; no definite D call. Germline V lookup: CDR1 SGHVS, CDR2 FQNEAQ. Trimming cost V 1 base and J 13 bases, with 11 bases left between them. The CDR3 runs 12 residues. CDR3 nucleotides: TGTGCCAGCAGCTTAGAATCGGAACGACAGTACTTC. Amino acid sequence: CASSLESERQYF.

This chain connects TRBV6-6 to TRBJ2-5, with 12 positions matching TRBD2. The CDR3 consists of 16 residues. Germline assignment: CDR1 MNHNY and CDR2 SVGAGI (reference sequence). V lost 6 bases and J lost 5; bases outside the gene matches: 10. The CDR3 is CASRATSGSVSETQYF. In nucleotides, the CDR3 is TGTGCCAGCAGGGCGACTAGCGGGAGTGTGAGTGAGACCCAGTACTTC.

V is TRBV2 and J is TRBJ1-1; TRBD1 matches at 7 bases. The CDR3 covers 15 residues. CDR1 is SNHLY, CDR2 FYNNEI, per germline. Trimming at V came to 0 bases and at J to 4 bases, leaving 5 bases not matched to a gene. The CDR3 bases are TGTGCCAGCAGTGAAGCCACCGGGACAGCCACTGAAGCTTTCTTT. Translation gives CASSEATGTATEAFF.

J is TRBJ2-2 and V is TRBV4-2, with 8 bases lining up with TRBD1. The germline CDR1 and CDR2 sequences are LGHNA and YNFKEQ. Losses at the gene ends were 2 bases for V and 6 bases for J; bases not matched to a gene: 5. The CDR3 runs to 15 residues. The CDR3 region is CASSQMTGAAGELFF. The CDR3 DNA follows: TGTGCCAGCAGCCAAATGACAGGGGCGGCCGGGGAGCTGTTTTTT.

The genes are TRBV7-2 and TRBJ2-7; TRBD2 aligns across 7 bases. CDR1 is SGHTA, CDR2 FQGNSA, per germline. The junction had 1 base not matched to a gene; V was cut back by 0 bases and J by 2 bases. CDR3 length equals 14 residues. The CDR3 reads CASSLAREAYEQYF. In DNA, the CDR3 is TGTGCCAGCAGCTTAGCTCGGGAGGCCTACGAGCAGTACTTC.

This chain connects TRBV9 to TRBJ1-5; TRBD1 matches 9 bases. This CDR3 contains 16 residues. V shed 0 bases, J shed 6 bases, and the junction held 7 bases outside the gene matches. The germline CDR1 and CDR2 sequences are SGDLS and YYNGEE. CDR3 sequence (DNA): TGTGCCAGCAGCGTAGGGGCGGGACAGGGTAGTCAGCCCCAGCATTTT. Amino acids: CASSVGAGQGSQPQHF. Together with reference TRBV9 and TRBJ1-5, the CDR3 gives the full variable domain: DSGVTQTPKHLITATGQRVTLRCSPRSGDLSVYWYQQSLDQGLQFLIQYYNGEERAKGNILERFSAQQFPDLHSELNLSSLELGDSALYFCASSVGAGQGSQPQHFGDGTRLSIL.

The CDR3 bases are TGTGCCAGCAGTTACGATCGGGACACCCACTACGAGCAGTACTTC. As protein: CASSYDRDTHYEQYF. This rearrangement joins TRBV6-5 to TRBJ2-7; D is possibly TRBD1 (6 bases). Deletions cut 2 bases from V and 3 bases from J, with 14 bases between. This CDR3 is 15 amino acids long. Germline V gene data show CDR1 as MNHEY and CDR2 as SVGAGI.

The rearrangement joins TRBV7-2 to TRBJ1-5; D gene unclear. CDR3 size: 15 residues. V was clipped by 5 bases and J by 4 bases, with 15 bases between them. The germline V gene encodes CDR1 SGHTA and CDR2 FQGNSA. The CDR3 nucleotides are TGTGCCAGCAGCCAGCTGGATGGAGGGAATCAGCCCCAGCATTTT. It is translated as CASSQLDGGNQPQHF.